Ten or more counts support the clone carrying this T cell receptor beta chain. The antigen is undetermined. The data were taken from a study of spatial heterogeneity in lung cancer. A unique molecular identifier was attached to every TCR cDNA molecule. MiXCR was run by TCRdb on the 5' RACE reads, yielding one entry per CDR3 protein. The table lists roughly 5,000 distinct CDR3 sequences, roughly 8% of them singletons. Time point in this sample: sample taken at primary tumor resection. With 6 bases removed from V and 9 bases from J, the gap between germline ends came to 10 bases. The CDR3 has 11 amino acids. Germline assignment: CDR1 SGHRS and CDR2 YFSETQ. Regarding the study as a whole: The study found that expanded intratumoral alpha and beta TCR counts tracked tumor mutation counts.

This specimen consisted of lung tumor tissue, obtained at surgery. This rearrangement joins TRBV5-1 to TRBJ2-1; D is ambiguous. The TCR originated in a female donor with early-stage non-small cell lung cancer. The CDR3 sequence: CASKVNTEQFF. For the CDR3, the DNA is TGCGCCAGCAAAGTTAATACTGAGCAGTTCTTC.